One sample yielded the 29 T cell receptor beta chains listed below, sequenced in a study of blood T cells in healthy people across ages. For the second PCR, which ran for roughly 7 to 11 cycles, a sample-barcoded 5' primer and a J-beta primer mix were used. TCRdb called the 5' RACE reads again in MiXCR, with one record for every CDR3 protein. The sample records some 900,000 distinct CDR3 sequences, about 44% being singletons. Input material: blood. Receptors originate from a man younger than 45 in good health.

The V gene is TRBV4-2, the J gene TRBJ1-1; D is perhaps TRBD1 (6 bases). In germline, CDR1 is LGHNA, CDR2 YNFKEQ. Trimming cost V 3 bases and J 1 base, with 12 bases left between them. The CDR3 consists of 15 residues. CDR3 nucleotides: TGTGCCAGCAGCCAGTCAAAAGGGGGGAACACTGAAGCTTTCTTT. Its translation: CASSQSKGGNTEAFF.

The chain links TRBV5-1 to TRBJ1-1, with D tentatively TRBD1 (5 bases). V was clipped by 2 bases and J by 4 bases, with 15 bases between them. Germline V gene data show CDR1 as SGHRS and CDR2 as YFSETQ. The CDR3 is 15 residues long. CDR3 coding DNA: TGCGCCAGCAGCTTCGTTGCCCGGGGGGTCACTGAAGCTTTCTTT. Translated, it gives CASSFVARGVTEAFF.

The table lists this clonotype with a few counts. The genes are TRBV24-1 and TRBJ1-2; D may be TRBD1 (6 bases). The CDR3 is 14 amino acids. Germline V lookup: CDR1 KGHDR, CDR2 SFDVKD. The V end was cut by 3 bases, the J end by 8 bases, with 15 bases between. CDR3 region: CATSDPMDRGGYTF. CDR3 nucleotides: TGTGCCACCAGTGATCCGATGGACAGAGGCGGCTACACCTTC.

Here the CDR3 DNA reads TGTGCCAGCAGTTTAATAAGCGGGGGGGCGAACGAGCAGTACTTC. It yields the protein CASSLISGGANEQYF. The chain combines TRBV28 with TRBJ2-7, with TRBD2 matching 10 bases. Per germline, CDR1 MDHEN and CDR2 SYDVKM. V was pared by 2 bases and J by 5 bases, with 6 bases of the junction left unmatched. The CDR3 is 15 residues long. Full variable domain (rest looked up from reference TRBV28 and TRBJ2-7): DVKVTQSSRYLVKRTGEKVFLECVQDMDHENMFWYRQDPGLGLRLIYFSYDVKMKEKGDIPEGYSVSREKKERFSLILESASTNQTSMYLCASSLISGGANEQYFGPGTRLTVT.

This sequence joins TRBV20-1 and TRBJ1-3, with D possibly TRBD1 on 5 matching bases. V shed 2 bases and J shed 0 bases, with 20 bases lying between them. The CDR3 sequence is 18 residues long. CDR1 is DFQATT and CDR2 is SNEGSKA in the germline V gene (reference sequence). This CDR3 reads CSARRDLLTSSSGNTIYF. For the CDR3, the DNA is TGCAGTGCTAGAAGGGACCTGCTCACTTCCAGCTCTGGAAACACCATATATTTT.

V is TRBV6-5 and J is TRBJ2-1, with D perhaps assigned TRBD1 or TRBD2 (5 bases each). The germline V gene has CDR1 MNHEY and CDR2 SVGAGI. The CDR3 covers 17 residues. With 1 base removed from V and 0 bases from J, the gap between germline ends came to 13 bases. The CDR3 region is CASSYYRGLSSYNEQFF. The CDR3 DNA follows: TGTGCCAGCAGTTACTATCGGGGCCTAAGCTCCTACAATGAGCAGTTCTTC.

V gene TRBV12-3 or TRBV12-4 combines with J gene TRBJ2-1, with D possibly called TRBD1 or TRBD2 (5 bases each). The CDR3 has 13 residues. V shed 4 bases and J shed 9 bases, with 13 bases lying between them. CDR3 loop: CASSSQVGGEQFF. CDR3 DNA sequence: TGTGCCAGCAGTTCACAGGTAGGAGGTGAGCAGTTCTTC.

In this sample, this clonotype turned up a few times. The chain has TRBV29-1 and TRBJ2-1; D unclear. Trimming took off 4 bases at V and 4 bases at J, with 11 bases between the two ends. The length of the CDR3 is 13 residues. The germline V gene encodes CDR1 SQVTM and CDR2 ANQGSEA. CDR3 in DNA: TGCAGCGTTGGGGGAAGCCGATACAATGAGCAGTTCTTC. Amino acids: CSVGGSRYNEQFF.

This clonotype appeared once. The J gene is TRBJ2-5, the V gene TRBV19; 7 bases fit TRBD1. CDR1 and CDR2 (germline): LNHDA, SQIVND (reference sequence). There are 14 residues in the CDR3. Trimming took 6 bases from V and 4 from J; bases not matched to a gene: 8. The CDR3 spells CASSPQGTPETQYF. In DNA, the CDR3 is TGTGCCAGTAGCCCACAGGGGACCCCAGAGACCCAGTACTTC.

This rearrangement joins TRBV20-1 to TRBJ1-5; D unresolved. Germline CDR1 reads DFQATT; CDR2 reads SNEGSKA (reference sequence). The CDR3 loop spans 11 amino acids. V was trimmed by 5 bases and J by 1 base, leaving 3 bases between them. The CDR3 region is CSAESNQPQHF. CDR3 DNA: TGCAGTGCTGAAAGCAATCAGCCCCAGCATTTT.

In the case of this clonotype: A read error is possible here, since a much larger clone lies one base away. CDR3 protein: CSVGTGLDTQYF. DNA for the CDR3: TGCAGCGTTGGGACGGGCTTAGATACGCAGTATTTT. The chain joins TRBV29-1 to TRBJ2-3; D not resolved. Germline CDR1 reads SQVTM; CDR2 reads ANQGSEA. The V gene lost 4 bases and the J gene lost 5 bases, with 10 bases spanning the gap. The CDR3 has 12 residues.

The rearrangement joins TRBV6-5 to TRBJ2-3, with D tentatively TRBD2 (6 bases). The CDR3 is made up of 16 amino acids. The germline V gene has CDR1 MNHEY and CDR2 SVGAGI. With 2 bases removed from V and 4 bases from J, the gap between germline ends came to 16 bases. CDR3 bases: TGTGCCAGCAGTTACGTATTGGCAGGGAGGCCAGATACGCAGTATTTT. Protein: CASSYVLAGRPDTQYF.

The V call is TRBV12-3 or TRBV12-4, the J call TRBJ2-3; perhaps TRBD2 as D (5 bases). With 3 bases removed from V and 2 bases from J, the gap between germline ends came to 18 bases. The CDR3 consists of 17 residues. The CDR3 region is CASSFLGPGKITDTQYF. CDR3 DNA sequence: TGTGCCAGCAGTTTTCTCGGTCCGGGAAAAATCACAGATACGCAGTATTTT.

The chain employs TRBV28 and TRBJ2-3; TRBD1 agrees at 8 bases. V lost 8 bases, J lost 1 base, and 11 bases stayed unmatched. Germline assignment: CDR1 MDHEN and CDR2 SYDVKM. The CDR3 consists of 16 residues. The CDR3 DNA reads TGTGCCAGCCGACCAAGGGCCAGGGGGCGCACAGATACGCAGTATTTT. Translated, it gives CASRPRARGRTDTQYF.

This chain joins TRBV6-5 and TRBJ1-6, with 8 bases matching TRBD1. Germline values: CDR1 MNHEY, CDR2 SVGAGI. V dropped 2 bases and J dropped 10; count of bases not matched to a gene: 7. This CDR3 spans 15 amino acids. CDR3 in DNA: TGTGCCAGCAGTTACAGACAGGGGCGAGGATCACCCCTCCACTTT. It is translated as CASSYRQGRGSPLHF.

This clonotype has more than one count but fewer than ten. J is TRBJ2-7 and V is TRBV6-6; D may be TRBD1 (5 bases). The CDR3 spans 16 residues. Looked up from germline, CDR1 is MNHNY and CDR2 is SVGAGI (reference sequence). Between the trimmed V and J ends, which lost 2 bases and 0 bases, there was a span of 14 bases. The CDR3 DNA follows: TGTGCCAGCAGTTACGGTAGGCAGGGCCTCTCCTACGAGCAGTACTTC. It codes for CASSYGRQGLSYEQYF.

This chain joins TRBV7-2 and TRBJ1-1; D perhaps matches TRBD1 (5 bases). Trimming left V 2 bases short and J 10 bases short, with 14 bases between. Germline values: CDR1 SGHTA, CDR2 FQGNSA. This CDR3 is 13 amino acids long. CDR3 DNA sequence: TGTGCCAGCAGCTTATTTGGAAAGAGGGGAGCTTTCTTT. Encoded protein: CASSLFGKRGAFF.

This clonotype was seen only a few times. In DNA form, the CDR3 reads TGCAGTGCTAGAGTTCTCGAATTAGGACAGGGGATCTACGAGCAGTACTTC. Its translation: CSARVLELGQGIYEQYF. The chain links TRBV20-1 to TRBJ2-7; 9 positions match TRBD1. This CDR3 spans 17 amino acids. Looked up from germline, CDR1 is DFQATT and CDR2 is SNEGSKA (reference sequence). V lost 1 base and J lost 3; bases outside the gene matches: 13.

The chain employs TRBV30 and TRBJ2-4; D is uncertain. The better agreement between TRBJ2-7 and the DNA end casts doubt on the J call. CDR3 length: 12 amino acids. Germline CDR1 reads GTSNPN; CDR2 reads SVGIG (reference sequence). CDR3 loop: CAWSGGFYEQYF. DNA for the CDR3: TGTGCCTGGAGTGGGGGTTTCTACGAGCAGTACTTC.

The chain uses TRBV4-2 and TRBJ2-7; D perhaps matches TRBD1 (6 bases). The CDR3 consists of 16 residues. V lost 1 base, J lost 3 bases, and 16 bases lay in between. Germline-derived CDR1 and CDR2 are LGHNA and YNFKEQ. Written as DNA, the CDR3 is TGTGCCAGCAGCCAAGTTCAGGGGTCGAGGGACTACGAGCAGTACTTC. Translated: CASSQVQGSRDYEQYF.

The chain employs TRBV27 and TRBJ1-2; D ambiguous. Trimming left V 5 bases short and J 4 bases short, with 23 bases between. CDR3 length equals 17 residues. Germline CDR1 is MNHEY and CDR2 is SMNVEV (reference sequence). The CDR3 sequence: CASSLIARRPPFYGYTF. The CDR3 DNA reads as TGTGCCAGCAGTCTAATTGCTCGACGCCCCCCGTTCTATGGCTACACCTTC.

The J gene is TRBJ1-2, the V gene TRBV4-1; TRBD1 is a possible D gene (6 bases). This CDR3 contains 15 residues. Germline V gene lookup returns CDR1 MGHRA and CDR2 YSYEKL. V was pared by 4 bases and J by 0 bases, with 12 bases between. This CDR3 reads CASSLEDRANYGYTF. CDR3 in DNA: TGCGCCAGCAGCCTCGAGGACAGAGCTAACTATGGCTACACCTTC.

V usage is TRBV3-1 and J usage is TRBJ1-1; D not certain. Germline lookup yields CDR1 LGHDT and CDR2 YNNKEL (reference sequence). Trimming cost V 3 bases and J 4 bases, with 12 bases left between them. The length of the CDR3 is 14 residues. The CDR3 protein is CASSHGYLGTEAFF. The CDR3 DNA is TGTGCCAGCAGCCATGGGTATCTTGGCACTGAAGCTTTCTTT.

The chain recombines TRBV20-1 with TRBJ1-5, with a possible D match to TRBD1 (6 bases). Germline-derived CDR1 and CDR2 are DFQATT and SNEGSKA (reference sequence). CDR3 size: 16 residues. V lost 4 bases and J 0 bases, leaving 16 bases between the germline ends. The CDR3 DNA reads TGCAGTGCTACCTCGGGGGCGTCCTATAGCAATCAGCCCCAGCATTTT. Its translation: CSATSGASYSNQPQHF.

The chain carries TRBV5-1 and TRBJ2-1, with unresolved D. Per germline, CDR1 SGHRS and CDR2 YFSETQ. The CDR3 is made up of 15 amino acids. V lost 4 bases and J lost 0, with 11 bases in between. CDR3 amino acids: CASSEDVTSYNEQFF. CDR3 nucleotides: TGCGCCAGCAGCGAGGACGTAACCTCCTACAATGAGCAGTTCTTC.

The chain joins TRBV3-1 to TRBJ2-3; D not resolved. Germline values: CDR1 LGHDT, CDR2 YNNKEL (reference sequence). Trimming shortened V by 1 base and J by 9 bases, and 8 bases separated the two germline ends. CDR3 length equals 12 residues. The CDR3 reads CASSQALPTQYF. As DNA, the CDR3 is TGTGCCAGCAGCCAAGCCTTGCCCACGCAGTATTTT.

This clonotype was seen only a few times. The chain is built from TRBV6-6 and TRBJ2-7; TRBD1 agrees at 9 bases. CDR3 length: 15 amino acids. V was clipped by 6 bases and J by 3 bases; unmatched bases: 9. CDR1 and CDR2 from the germline V gene are MNHNY and SVGAGI (reference sequence). CDR3 coding DNA: TGTGCCAGCAGCCCCGGACAGGGGAACCTCTACGAGCAGTACTTC. Its protein is CASSPGQGNLYEQYF.

V gene TRBV6-4 combines with J gene TRBJ1-1; D remains ambiguous. V was pared by 6 bases and J by 5 bases, with 16 bases between. Germline V lookup: CDR1 MRHNA, CDR2 SNTAGT. CDR3 length: 14 residues. The CDR3 reads CASSSLTYGTEAFF. In DNA, the CDR3 is TGTGCCAGCAGCTCTTTGACCTACGGGACTGAAGCTTTCTTT.

Notes on this clonotype: This sequence may be a read error, since a much larger clone differs from it by one base. The V and J genes are TRBV27 and TRBJ2-7; TRBD2 matches 7 bases. Per germline, CDR1 MNHEY and CDR2 SMNVEV (reference sequence). The CDR3 extends over 14 amino acids. The junction had 16 bases not matched to a gene; V was cut back by 10 bases and J by 7 bases. The CDR3 spells CATSERGSYNEQYF. The CDR3 bases are TGTGCCACCTCAGAGCGGGGTTCCTACAATGAGCAGTACTTC.